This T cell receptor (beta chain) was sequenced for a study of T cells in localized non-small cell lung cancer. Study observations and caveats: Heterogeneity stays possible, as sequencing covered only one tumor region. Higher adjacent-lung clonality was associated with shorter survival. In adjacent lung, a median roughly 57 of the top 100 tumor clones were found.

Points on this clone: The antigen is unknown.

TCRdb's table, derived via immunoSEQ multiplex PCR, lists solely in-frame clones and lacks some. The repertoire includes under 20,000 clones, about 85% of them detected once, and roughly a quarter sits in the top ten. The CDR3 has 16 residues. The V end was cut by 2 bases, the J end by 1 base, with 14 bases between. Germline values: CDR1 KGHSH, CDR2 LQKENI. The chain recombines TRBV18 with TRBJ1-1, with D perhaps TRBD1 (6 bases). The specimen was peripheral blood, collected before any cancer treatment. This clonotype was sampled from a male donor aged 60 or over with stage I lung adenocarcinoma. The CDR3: CASSPSPGHQNTEAFF. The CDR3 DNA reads TGTGCCAGCTCACCATCGCCGGGACACCAGAACACTGAAGCTTTCTTT. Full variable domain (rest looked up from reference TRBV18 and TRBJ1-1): NAGVMQNPRHLVRRRGQEARLRCSPMKGHSHVYWYRQLPEEGLKFMVYLQKENIIDESGMPKERFSAEFPKEGPSILRIQQVVRGDSAAYFCASSPSPGHQNTEAFFGQGTRLTVV.